This T cell receptor beta chain is from a study of CD4 and CD8 cells across lung adenocarcinoma regions. The patients had localized lung adenocarcinoma, a non-small cell subtype. This clonotype has a single count. TCRdb processed the PCR reads anew with MiXCR; each CDR3 protein has one entry. Seen here are over 15,000 distinct CDR3 sequences, more than 45% observed once, and the top ten hold approximately 18%. The CDR3 is 15 amino acids. In germline, CDR1 is MNHNS, CDR2 SASEGT. V lost 8 bases and J 9 bases, leaving 24 bases between the germline ends. This clonotype was sampled from a male donor with lung adenocarcinoma. The CD4 and CD8 labels of this study may be unreliable. J is TRBJ2-3 and V is TRBV6-1; D is perhaps TRBD2 (5 bases). Sequenced input: CD4+ T cells from the margin of a lung tumor. In DNA, the CDR3 is TGTGCCAGCGGCCAAGCGGCATCTAGCAAAGAGACGCAGTATTTT. Its protein product is CASGQAASSKETQYF.